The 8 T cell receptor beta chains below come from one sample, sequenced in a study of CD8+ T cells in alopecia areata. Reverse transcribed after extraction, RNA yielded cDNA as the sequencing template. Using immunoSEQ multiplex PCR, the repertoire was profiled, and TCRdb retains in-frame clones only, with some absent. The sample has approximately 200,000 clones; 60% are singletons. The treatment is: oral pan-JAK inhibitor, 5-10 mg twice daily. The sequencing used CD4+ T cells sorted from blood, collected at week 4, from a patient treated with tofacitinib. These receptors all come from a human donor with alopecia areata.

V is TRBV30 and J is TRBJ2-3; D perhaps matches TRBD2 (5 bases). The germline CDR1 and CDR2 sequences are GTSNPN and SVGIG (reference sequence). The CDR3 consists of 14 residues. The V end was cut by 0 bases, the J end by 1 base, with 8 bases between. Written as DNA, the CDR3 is TGTGCCTGGAGTGTGGGGAGCCGCACAGATACGCAGTATTTT. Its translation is CAWSVGSRTDTQYF.

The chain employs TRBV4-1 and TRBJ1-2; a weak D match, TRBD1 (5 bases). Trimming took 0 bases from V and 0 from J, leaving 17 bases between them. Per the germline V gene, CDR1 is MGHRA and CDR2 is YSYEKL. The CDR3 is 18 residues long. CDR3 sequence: CASSQDHRTSYPNYGYTF. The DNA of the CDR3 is TGCGCCAGCAGCCAAGATCACAGGACGAGTTACCCTAACTATGGCTACACCTTC.

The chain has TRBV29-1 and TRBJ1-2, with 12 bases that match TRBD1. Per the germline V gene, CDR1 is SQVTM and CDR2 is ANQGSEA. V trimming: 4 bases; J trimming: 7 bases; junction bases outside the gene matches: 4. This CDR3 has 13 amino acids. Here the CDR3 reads CSVGGTGGSGYTF. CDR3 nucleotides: TGCAGCGTTGGCGGGACAGGGGGCTCTGGCTACACCTTC.

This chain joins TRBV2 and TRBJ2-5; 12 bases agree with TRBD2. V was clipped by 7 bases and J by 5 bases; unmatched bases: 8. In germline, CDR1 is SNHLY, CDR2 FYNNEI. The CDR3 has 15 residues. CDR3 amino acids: CASIRLAGAGETQYF. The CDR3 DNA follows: TGTGCCAGCATCCGACTAGCGGGGGCGGGGGAGACCCAGTACTTC.

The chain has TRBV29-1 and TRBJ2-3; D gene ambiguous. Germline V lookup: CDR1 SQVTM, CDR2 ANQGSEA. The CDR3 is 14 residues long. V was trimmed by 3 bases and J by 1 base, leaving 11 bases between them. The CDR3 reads CSVESGVRTDTQYF. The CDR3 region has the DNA TGCAGCGTTGAGTCTGGGGTCCGCACAGATACGCAGTATTTT.

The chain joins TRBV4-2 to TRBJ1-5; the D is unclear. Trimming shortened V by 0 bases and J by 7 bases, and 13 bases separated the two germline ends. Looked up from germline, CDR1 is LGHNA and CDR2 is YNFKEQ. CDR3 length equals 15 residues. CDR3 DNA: TGTGCCAGCAGCCAAGAGGCGGGAGGGCGGCAGCCCCAGCATTTT. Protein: CASSQEAGGRQPQHF.

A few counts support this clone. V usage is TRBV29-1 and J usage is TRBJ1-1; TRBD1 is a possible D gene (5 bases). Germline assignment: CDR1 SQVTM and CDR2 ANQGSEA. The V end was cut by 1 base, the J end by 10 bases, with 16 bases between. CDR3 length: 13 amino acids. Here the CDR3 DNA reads TGCAGCGTTGAAGCTCAACGAGGACAAACAGCTTTCTTT. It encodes CSVEAQRGQTAFF. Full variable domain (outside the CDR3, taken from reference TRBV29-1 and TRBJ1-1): SAVISQKPSRDICQRGTSLTIQCQVDSQVTMMFWYRQQPGQSLTLIATANQGSEATYESGFVIDKFPISRPNLTFSTLTVSNMSPEDSSIYLCSVEAQRGQTAFFGQGTRLTVV.

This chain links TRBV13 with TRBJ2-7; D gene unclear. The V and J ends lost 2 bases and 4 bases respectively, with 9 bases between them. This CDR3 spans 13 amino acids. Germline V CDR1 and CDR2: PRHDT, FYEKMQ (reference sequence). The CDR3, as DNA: TGTGCCAGCAGCTTAACTACGGCGTACGAGCAGTACTTC. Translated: CASSLTTAYEQYF. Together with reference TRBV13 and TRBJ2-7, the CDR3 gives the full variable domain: AAGVIQSPRHLIKEKRETATLKCYPIPRHDTVYWYQQGPGQDPQFLISFYEKMQSDKGSIPDRFSAQQFSDYHSELNMSSLELGDSALYFCASSLTTAYEQYFGPGTRLTVT.